This TCR beta chain comes out of a study of cytomegalovirus exposure and HLA in healthy donors. This CDR3 has 11 amino acids. V trimming: 8 bases; J trimming: 4 bases; junction bases outside the gene matches: 0. Germline CDR1 and CDR2: MNHEY and SVGAGI. Concerning this clone itself: Antigen: not known.

Study-level results: Researchers catalogued some 160 TCR beta chains as cytomegalovirus-associated.

The data were produced by immunoSEQ multiplex PCR, yet TCRdb's version contains in-frame clones alone and is incomplete. The data show 200,000 or so clones, with 75% to 85% seen just once and 13% held by the top ten. The gene calls are TRBV6-5 and TRBJ1-2, with 8 bases aligning to TRBD1. The sample comprised PBMCs. The sequence was collected from a woman aged 25 to 39 in good health and CMV-seropositive. The CDR3 loop reads CASGQGYGYTF. The DNA of the CDR3 is TGTGCCAGCGGACAGGGCTATGGCTACACCTTC.